These 21 T cell receptor beta chains were sequenced from one sample in a study of response to subunit inactivated influenza vaccine. TCRdb used MiXCR to reprocess the RT-PCR reads, holding one entry per CDR3 protein. The sample contains hundreds of thousands of distinct CDR3 sequences, about 25% of which appear only once. Material: CD4+ T cells sorted from PBMCs, obtained 4 to 6 days after vaccination. All receptors derive from a man aged 50 or older who received an inactivated influenza vaccine.

The chain carries TRBV5-5 and TRBJ2-1; D may be TRBD2 (5 bases). V dropped 0 bases and J dropped 8 bases, with 18 bases sitting between them. The length of the CDR3 is 16 residues. From germline, CDR1 is SGHKS and CDR2 YYEKEE (reference sequence). CDR3 amino acids: CASSLVRGTPLDEQFF. The CDR3 DNA is TGTGCCAGCAGCTTGGTCCGGGGTACCCCTCTGGATGAGCAGTTCTTC. Full variable domain (missing parts from reference TRBV5-5 and TRBJ2-1): DAGVTQSPTHLIKTRGQQVTLRCSPISGHKSVSWYQQVLGQGPQFIFQYYEKEERGRGNFPDRFSARQFPNYSSELNVNALLLGDSALYLCASSLVRGTPLDEQFFGPGTRLTVL.

The gene calls are TRBV5-6 and TRBJ2-3, with 9 bases that match TRBD1. J was trimmed by 2 bases and V by 4 bases; bases with no gene match: 11. This CDR3 spans 17 amino acids. The germline V gene encodes CDR1 SGHDT and CDR2 YYEEEE. DNA of the CDR3: TGTGCCAGCAGCACCCCCACCGGGACAGGGACCACAGATACGCAGTATTTT. As protein: CASSTPTGTGTTDTQYF.

The chain links TRBV20-1 to TRBJ1-1; D is undetermined. The CDR3 has 13 amino acids. Between the trimmed V and J ends, which lost 3 bases and 6 bases, there was a span of 14 bases. CDR1 and CDR2 from the germline V gene are DFQATT and SNEGSKA (reference sequence). The CDR3 bases are TGCAGTGCTAGTCCCCACCTGGGGTCTGAAGCTTTCTTT. Protein: CSASPHLGSEAFF.

This clonotype came up many times. The chain has TRBV20-1 and TRBJ1-5; D gene ambiguous. The CDR3 sequence is 12 residues long. Trimming cost V 3 bases and J 0 bases, with 3 bases left between them. Per the germline V gene, CDR1 is DFQATT and CDR2 is SNEGSKA (reference sequence). CDR3 region: CSARSSNQPQHF. CDR3 in DNA: TGCAGTGCTAGGTCTAGCAATCAGCCCCAGCATTTT.

In its sample, this clonotype was seen a few times. This chain uses TRBV7-2 with TRBJ2-7; tentative D call: TRBD1 (6 bases). There are 16 residues in the CDR3. With 5 bases removed from V and 3 bases from J, the gap between germline ends came to 20 bases. CDR1 is SGHTA, CDR2 FQGNSA, per germline. For the CDR3, the DNA is TGTGCCAGCAGCACAAACTACCCAGGGGACCGCTACGAGCAGTACTTC. Translation: CASSTNYPGDRYEQYF.

The J gene is TRBJ2-1, the V gene TRBV7-6, with D possibly being TRBD1 (5 bases). CDR1 and CDR2 from the germline V gene are SGHVS and FNYEAQ. The germline V and J ends were trimmed by 4 bases and 3 bases, with 10 bases remaining between them. The CDR3 covers 14 residues. The CDR3 DNA reads TGTGCCAGCAGCTCCGACAGTCTCTACAATGAGCAGTTCTTC. This encodes CASSSDSLYNEQFF.

The sample holds many counts of this clonotype. The genes are TRBV5-1 and TRBJ1-1; D perhaps matches TRBD1 (6 bases). V lost 5 bases and J 2 bases, leaving 22 bases between the germline ends. The V gene's germline CDR1 is SGHRS and CDR2 YFSETQ. This CDR3 spans 17 amino acids. In nucleotides, the CDR3 is TGCGCCAGCAGTCCCCGGTGGGGGGGCCCCGTCAACACTGAAGCTTTCTTT. Amino acids: CASSPRWGGPVNTEAFF.

CDR3 in DNA: TGTGCCAGCAGCTTAGTTCGGGTATGGCAGGGGGCCTCCTACGAGCAGTACTTC. It specifies CASSLVRVWQGASYEQYF. The genes are TRBV11-1 and TRBJ2-7; TRBD1 agrees at 8 bases. Per the germline V gene, CDR1 is SGHAT and CDR2 is FQDESV (reference sequence). V lost 1 base to trimming and J lost 0 bases; unmatched junction nucleotides: 11. The CDR3 runs to 18 residues.

This clonotype was counted only a few times. The chain recombines TRBV18 with TRBJ2-1; D is unresolved. The CDR3 is made up of 13 amino acids. Between the trimmed V and J ends, which lost 0 bases and 15 bases, there was a span of 15 bases. Germline CDR1 reads KGHSH; CDR2 reads LQKENI. The CDR3 region is CASSPPSETRPFF. The CDR3 DNA sequence: TGTGCCAGCTCACCACCGTCCGAAACACGTCCGTTCTTC.

The J gene is TRBJ2-7, the V gene TRBV7-2; TRBD2 agrees at 10 bases. V lost 3 bases and J lost 4; bases outside the gene matches: 6. There are 15 residues in the CDR3. Germline V CDR1 and CDR2: SGHTA, FQGNSA. The CDR3 reads CASSFPGTSEYEQYF. CDR3 in DNA: TGTGCCAGCAGCTTTCCCGGGACTAGCGAATACGAGCAGTACTTC.

The chain joins TRBV20-1 to TRBJ2-1; 13 nucleotides match TRBD2. The CDR3 loop spans 15 amino acids. Trimming removed 5 bases from V and 10 bases from J; junction bases left unmatched: 11. Germline-derived CDR1 and CDR2 are DFQATT and SNEGSKA (reference sequence). This CDR3 reads CSAETGLAGNGEQFF. As DNA, the CDR3 is TGCAGTGCTGAAACGGGACTAGCGGGAAATGGCGAGCAGTTCTTC.

The chain uses TRBV11-2 and TRBJ2-7; D gene ambiguous. Per germline, CDR1 SGHAT and CDR2 FQNNGV. The CDR3 totals 13 residues. Trimming took off 4 bases at V and 5 bases at J, with 12 bases between the two ends. The CDR3 sequence is CASSYLKPNEQYF. The CDR3 DNA follows: TGTGCCAGCAGCTACCTGAAACCGAACGAGCAGTACTTC.

This clonotype was detected only a few times. This chain uses TRBV20-1 with TRBJ1-5; no clear D. The V end lost 1 base, the J end lost 4 bases, and 17 bases lay between the germline ends. CDR1 and CDR2 from the germline V gene are DFQATT and SNEGSKA (reference sequence). This CDR3 comprises 16 residues. The CDR3 protein is CSARATVSSGNQPQHF. The CDR3, as DNA: TGCAGTGCTAGAGCTACAGTGTCGAGTGGTAATCAGCCCCAGCATTTT.

This clonotype was seen a handful of times. The chain couples TRBV12-3 or TRBV12-4 to TRBJ1-5, with 7 bases fitting TRBD1. The V and J ends lost 6 bases and 0 bases, in that order; junction bases with no gene match: 5. This CDR3 region has 15 residues. CDR3 region: CASRKGQNSNQPQHF. The CDR3 nucleotides read TGTGCCAGCAGAAAGGGACAGAATAGCAATCAGCCCCAGCATTTT.

This clonotype was seen only a few times. This sequence joins TRBV20-1 and TRBJ1-5; 7 nucleotides line up with TRBD1. Germline assignment: CDR1 DFQATT and CDR2 SNEGSKA (reference sequence). Losses at the gene ends were 0 bases for V and 1 base for J; bases not matched to a gene: 9. The CDR3 length is 17 residues. The CDR3 loop reads CSAREYRGRESNQPQHF. The CDR3 DNA follows: TGCAGTGCTAGAGAGTACAGGGGACGGGAGAGCAATCAGCCCCAGCATTTT.

This clonotype came up a few times. Here the CDR3 reads CAISDFRAEAFF. The CDR3 coding sequence is TGTGCCATCAGTGATTTCAGGGCTGAAGCTTTCTTT. J is TRBJ1-1 and V is TRBV10-3; possible D gene TRBD1, 5 bases. In germline, CDR1 is ENHRY, CDR2 SYGVKD. Trimming took 3 bases from V and 6 from J, leaving 8 bases between them. This CDR3 contains 12 residues.

The gene calls are TRBV7-2 and TRBJ2-7, with TRBD1 identical over 8 bases. There are 16 residues in the CDR3. Germline lookup yields CDR1 SGHTA and CDR2 FQGNSA. With 6 bases clipped from V and 2 bases from J, the junction kept 12 bases outside the gene matches. CDR3 protein: CASSQAPGQAAYEQYF. CDR3 DNA: TGTGCCAGCAGTCAGGCACCGGGACAGGCGGCCTACGAGCAGTACTTC.

The V call is TRBV5-6, the J call TRBJ2-2; D is possibly TRBD1 (6 bases). V shed 2 bases and J shed 3 bases, with 17 bases lying between them. This CDR3 is 17 amino acids long. Germline CDR1 reads SGHDT; CDR2 reads YYEEEE. The CDR3 DNA follows: TGTGCCAGCAGCTTAACCCAGGGGTTCGGGGACACCGGGGAGCTGTTTTTT. Translating gives CASSLTQGFGDTGELFF.

V and J are TRBV20-1 and TRBJ2-2, with 7 bases that match TRBD2. This CDR3 has 15 residues. Germline V lookup: CDR1 DFQATT, CDR2 SNEGSKA (reference sequence). The trim removed 4 bases at V and 0 bases at J, leaving 5 bases unmatched. The CDR3 region is CSAIGGTPNTGELFF. CDR3 bases: TGCAGTGCTATCGGGGGGACCCCGAACACCGGGGAGCTGTTTTTT.

This chain connects TRBV5-1 to TRBJ2-1; TRBD2 matches at 14 bases. The length of the CDR3 is 16 residues. Trimming cost V 3 bases and J 9 bases; bases outside gene matches: 8. Germline CDR1 is SGHRS and CDR2 is YFSETQ. The CDR3 sequence is CASSWGLAGVDGEQFF. CDR3 in DNA: TGCGCCAGCAGCTGGGGACTAGCGGGAGTTGATGGTGAGCAGTTCTTC. Full variable domain (rest looked up from reference TRBV5-1 and TRBJ2-1): KAGVTQTPRYLIKTRGQQVTLSCSPISGHRSVSWYQQTPGQGLQFLFEYFSETQRNKGNFPGRFSGRQFSNSRSEMNVSTLELGDSALYLCASSWGLAGVDGEQFFGPGTRLTVL.

Regarding this clonotype: One junction end does not reproduce the germline sequence, and a read error may be involved. The J gene is TRBJ2-2, the V gene TRBV20-1, with TRBD2 matching 9 bases. The CDR3 runs 16 residues. In germline, CDR1 is DFQATT, CDR2 SNEGSKA (reference sequence). The CDR3 DNA sequence: TGCTGTGCTAGAGATCGAGCGGGGGGGAACACCGGGGAGCTGTTTTTT. Amino acid sequence: CCARDRAGGNTGELFF.